The 2 T cell receptor beta chains given below trace back to one sample, sequenced in a study of shared clonotypes between healthy human individuals. Here immunoSEQ multiplex PCR was the method, and the copy in TCRdb shows in-frame clones only, minus some. The sample carries some 1 million clones, roughly 80% recorded once. Sequencing used memory CD4+ T cells sorted from blood. Subset in this sample: CD45RA-negative fraction. These receptors came from a man aged 18 to 35 in good health.

The gene calls are TRBV5-5 and TRBJ2-7; D remains ambiguous. V lost 2 bases and J lost 5, with 8 bases in between. This CDR3 region has 12 residues. CDR1 is SGHKS and CDR2 is YYEKEE in the germline V gene (reference sequence). The CDR3 sequence is CASSFFLHEQYF. The CDR3, as DNA: TGTGCCAGCAGCTTCTTCTTGCACGAGCAGTACTTC.

The rearrangement uses TRBV7-2 and TRBJ2-2, with D possibly called TRBD1 or TRBD2 (6 bases each). There are 16 residues in the CDR3. V was trimmed by 0 bases and J by 4 bases, leaving 12 bases between them. CDR1 and CDR2 from the germline V gene are SGHTA and FQGNSA. The CDR3 coding sequence is TGTGCCAGCAGCTTAGCGGGGGGCCCGGGCACCGGGGAGCTGTTTTTT. This codes for CASSLAGGPGTGELFF.